The 24 T cell receptor beta chains given below trace back to one sample, sequenced in a study of cytomegalovirus exposure and HLA in healthy donors. TCRdb keeps only in-frame clones here, not all; method: immunoSEQ multiplex PCR. This sample carries under 300,000 clones, about 86% of them seen once, and the ten largest clones take less than 1.2%. Material: PBMCs. The origin of the receptors is a woman aged 18-30 years in good health and CMV-seronegative.

The chain combines TRBV10-2 with TRBJ2-6, with a possible D match to TRBD1 (6 bases). V gave up 5 bases and J gave up 0 bases, with 8 bases separating them. The germline V gene encodes CDR1 WSHSY and CDR2 SAAADI. This CDR3 contains 15 residues. The CDR3, as DNA: TGCGCCAGCAGTAAGGGGGTCTCTGGGGCCAACGTCCTGACTTTC. It encodes CASSKGVSGANVLTF.

J is TRBJ2-1 and V is TRBV27, with D unclear. CDR1 and CDR2 from the germline V gene are MNHEY and SMNVEV (reference sequence). The CDR3 runs to 14 residues. V was shortened by 0 bases and J by 4 bases, with 7 bases between the two germline ends. CDR3 protein: CASSLSDIYNEQFF. In nucleotides, the CDR3 is TGTGCCAGCAGTTTATCTGACATTTACAATGAGCAGTTCTTC.

For this clone: Other DNA sequences in this specimen translate into the identical CDR3. This sequence joins TRBV6-5 and TRBJ1-2; weak D call: TRBD1 (6 bases). Trimming shortened V by 0 bases and J by 4 bases, and 9 bases separated the two germline ends. This CDR3 comprises 14 residues. CDR1 and CDR2 from the germline V gene are MNHEY and SVGAGI. CDR3 DNA sequence: TGTGCCAGCAGTTACTCTGGGGGCCCCTATGGCTACACCTTC. Its translation is CASSYSGGPYGYTF.

The chain couples TRBV27 to TRBJ2-7; 10 bases agree with TRBD1. Looked up from germline, CDR1 is MNHEY and CDR2 is SMNVEV (reference sequence). The CDR3 totals 14 residues. J lost 3 bases, V lost 3 bases, and 2 bases had no gene match. CDR3 in DNA: TGTGCCAGCAGTTTCGGGACAGGGGACTACGAGCAGTACTTC. It encodes CASSFGTGDYEQYF.

The chain links TRBV4-3 to TRBJ2-7, with 9 bases aligning to TRBD2. The CDR3 runs to 16 residues. Germline assignment: CDR1 LGHNA and CDR2 YSLEER. J was trimmed by 2 bases and V by 0 bases; bases with no gene match: 5. CDR3 bases: TGCGCCAGCAGCCAAGAGCTCCGCGGGGGGGCCTACGAGCAGTACTTC. Encoded protein: CASSQELRGGAYEQYF.

In DNA, the CDR3 is TGTGCCAGCAGTGAATGGGGACAGGAGGAGGGTGGCTACACCTTC. Amino acid sequence: CASSEWGQEEGGYTF. V gene TRBV2 combines with J gene TRBJ1-2; 8 nucleotides line up with TRBD1. The CDR3 spans 15 residues. The germline CDR1 and CDR2 sequences are SNHLY and FYNNEI. V trimming: 2 bases; J trimming: 7 bases; junction bases outside the gene matches: 9.

V gene TRBV30 combines with J gene TRBJ2-2, with 7 bases identical to TRBD1. The V gene end was trimmed by 3 bases and the J gene end by 4 bases; junction bases not matched to a gene: 5. CDR3 size: 14 residues. In germline, CDR1 is GTSNPN, CDR2 SVGIG (reference sequence). Written as DNA, the CDR3 is TGTGCCTGGAGCCGGGACAGTCGCACCGGGGAGCTGTTTTTT. Translation gives CAWSRDSRTGELFF. Looking up the rest from reference TRBV30 and TRBJ2-2 gives the full variable domain: SQTIHQWPATLVQPVGSPLSLECTVEGTSNPNLYWYRQAAGRGLQLLFYSVGIGQISSEVPQNLSASRPQDRQFILSSKKLLLSDSGFYLCAWSRDSRTGELFFGEGSRLTVL.

This rearrangement joins TRBV18 to TRBJ2-2, with D maybe TRBD2 (7 bases). V lost 10 bases to trimming and J lost 0 bases, with 18 bases between them. Per germline, CDR1 KGHSH and CDR2 LQKENI. CDR3 size: 16 residues. The CDR3: CAIPKAGTTNTGELFF. In nucleotides, the CDR3 is TGTGCCATCCCCAAAGCGGGGACAACGAACACCGGGGAGCTGTTTTTT.

The table lists this clone with a count of one. This chain links TRBV10-3 with TRBJ2-7; 11 nucleotides align to TRBD2. The CDR3 spans 16 residues. J gave up 7 bases and V 5 bases, and 13 bases lay outside the gene matches. CDR1 is ENHRY, CDR2 SYGVKD, per germline. The CDR3 sequence is CAISLPIAGGPDEQYF. DNA for the CDR3: TGTGCCATCAGTCTGCCTATAGCGGGAGGGCCGGATGAGCAGTACTTC.

Here the CDR3 reads CASSPDRGPPKTYGYTF. The CDR3 bases are TGTGCCAGCAGTCCCGACAGGGGACCCCCCAAGACCTATGGCTACACCTTC. The J gene is TRBJ1-2, the V gene TRBV27, with 8 positions matching TRBD1. This CDR3 contains 17 residues. Trimming cost V 5 bases and J 4 bases; bases outside gene matches: 15. Germline-derived CDR1 and CDR2 are MNHEY and SMNVEV (reference sequence).

The genes are TRBV5-5 and TRBJ1-2; no reliable D call. This CDR3 has 11 amino acids. V lost 4 bases and J 2 bases, leaving 3 bases between the germline ends. From germline, CDR1 is SGHKS and CDR2 YYEKEE (reference sequence). DNA for the CDR3: TGTGCCAGCAGCCGGAACTATGGCTACACCTTC. This encodes CASSRNYGYTF. The variable domain in full, completed from reference TRBV5-5 and TRBJ1-2, reads DAGVTQSPTHLIKTRGQQVTLRCSPISGHKSVSWYQQVLGQGPQFIFQYYEKEERGRGNFPDRFSARQFPNYSSELNVNALLLGDSALYLCASSRNYGYTFGSGTRLTVV.

The chain couples TRBV6-6 to TRBJ2-1; the match to TRBD2 covers 15 bases. The CDR3 runs 16 residues. Per germline, CDR1 MNHNY and CDR2 SVGAGI (reference sequence). J gave up 6 bases and V 2 bases, and 2 bases lay outside the gene matches. The CDR3 DNA reads as TGTGCCAGCAGTTACGGACTAGCGGGAGGGCCCAATGAGCAGTTCTTC. Translation gives CASSYGLAGGPNEQFF.

This clone was observed a single time. The V and J genes are TRBV14 and TRBJ2-6, with D possibly TRBD2 on 5 matching bases. Germline CDR1 and CDR2: SGHDN and FVKESK. The CDR3 is 14 amino acids. V lost 8 bases and J lost 0, with 8 bases in between. The DNA for the CDR3 is TGTGCCAGCTCGACTATCTCTGGGGCCAACGTCCTGACTTTC. Amino acid sequence: CASSTISGANVLTF. Supplemented by reference TRBV14 and TRBJ2-6, the full variable domain reads EAGVTQFPSHSVIEKGQTVTLRCDPISGHDNLYWYRRVMGKEIKFLLHFVKESKQDESGMPNNRFLAERTGGTYSTLKVQPAELEDSGVYFCASSTISGANVLTFGAGSRLTVL.

This chain links TRBV11-2 with TRBJ1-5; 7 bases fit TRBD1. The V segment lost 5 bases and the J segment 5 bases; nucleotides outside the gene matches: 3. The CDR3 contains 13 residues. Germline loops: CDR1 SGHAT, CDR2 FQNNGV. As DNA, the CDR3 is TGTGCCAGCAGCGAGGGACAGTATCAGCCCCAGCATTTT. It is translated as CASSEGQYQPQHF.

The chain couples TRBV27 to TRBJ2-3; D may be TRBD2 (5 bases). V lost 2 bases to trimming and J lost 5 bases, with 14 bases between them. The CDR3 consists of 15 residues. From germline, CDR1 is MNHEY and CDR2 SMNVEV (reference sequence). The CDR3 spells CASSLAGRGGDTQYF. The DNA for the CDR3 is TGTGCCAGCAGTTTAGCGGGCCGGGGTGGAGATACGCAGTATTTT.

The CDR3 DNA follows: TGCAGCGTTGCCGGGACAGGGAGGTCTAACTATGGCTACACCTTC. Translating gives CSVAGTGRSNYGYTF. V and J are TRBV29-1 and TRBJ1-2, with 9 bases fitting TRBD1. The CDR3 is made up of 15 amino acids. Germline CDR1 is SQVTM and CDR2 is ANQGSEA. Germline trimming cut 4 bases from V and 0 bases from J; bases unmatched to any gene: 6. Based on the CDR3 plus reference TRBV29-1 and TRBJ1-2, the full variable domain is SAVISQKPSRDICQRGTSLTIQCQVDSQVTMMFWYRQQPGQSLTLIATANQGSEATYESGFVIDKFPISRPNLTFSTLTVSNMSPEDSSIYLCSVAGTGRSNYGYTFGSGTRLTVV.

V gene TRBV6-1 combines with J gene TRBJ2-7; possible D gene TRBD1, 6 bases. Germline CDR1 is MNHNS and CDR2 is SASEGT. Trimming pared 5 bases from V and 3 bases from J, leaving 11 bases between. The CDR3 extends over 13 amino acids. In DNA form, the CDR3 reads TGTGCCAGCAGTCAGAACAGGGACTACGAGCAGTACTTC. It specifies CASSQNRDYEQYF.

This clone was recorded once. The CDR3 sequence is CASSDRAGSGANVLTF. The DNA for the CDR3 is TGTGCCAGCAGTGACAGGGCAGGGTCTGGGGCCAACGTCCTGACTTTC. The chain links TRBV6-4 to TRBJ2-6; maybe TRBD1 (5 bases). CDR3 length: 16 amino acids. V dropped 2 bases and J dropped 1 base, with 9 bases sitting between them. The V gene's germline CDR1 is MRHNA and CDR2 SNTAGT.

The chain recombines TRBV7-9 with TRBJ2-5; D is undetermined. Per germline, CDR1 SEHNR and CDR2 FQNEAQ (reference sequence). This CDR3 is 15 amino acids long. Between the trimmed V and J ends, which lost 1 base and 3 bases, there was a span of 12 bases. For the CDR3, the DNA is TGTGCCAGCAGCTTAGGGTGGCTTCTGAAAGAGACCCAGTACTTC. Amino acids: CASSLGWLLKETQYF. The variable domain in full, completed from reference TRBV7-9 and TRBJ2-5, reads DTGVSQNPRHKITKRGQNVTFRCDPISEHNRLYWYRQTLGQGPEFLTYFQNEAQLEKSRLLSDRFSAERPKGSFSTLEIQRTEQGDSAMYLCASSLGWLLKETQYFGPGTRLLVL.

The J gene is TRBJ1-6, the V gene TRBV7-3, with D uncertain. The length of the CDR3 is 12 residues. Trimming cost V 2 bases and J 13 bases, with 9 bases left between them. Germline V gene sequence: CDR1 SGHTA, CDR2 FQGTGA. The CDR3 DNA sequence: TGTGCCAGCAGCTTATCCGGAGGGCCCCTCCACTTT. This codes for CASSLSGGPLHF.

This clone was counted between two and nine times. Sequence at one end of the junction differs from germline and may be a read error. The chain couples TRBV27 to TRBJ2-3, with 11 positions matching TRBD2. Germline V gene data show CDR1 as MNHEY and CDR2 as SMNVEV (reference sequence). This CDR3 has 18 residues. CDR3 protein: CASNLAGGPGIEADTQYF. The DNA for the CDR3 is TGTGCCAGCAATTTAGCGGGGGGGCCGGGCATTGAGGCAGATACGCAGTATTTT.

The genes are TRBV27 and TRBJ1-2, with D unresolved. Germline assignment: CDR1 MNHEY and CDR2 SMNVEV (reference sequence). V was clipped by 3 bases and J by 6 bases, with 14 bases between them. The CDR3 sequence is 14 residues long. CDR3 in amino acids: CASSLGGGIHGYTF. CDR3 in DNA: TGTGCCAGCAGTTTGGGTGGAGGGATCCATGGCTACACCTTC.

The CDR3 is CASSQEDRGQINTEAFF. In DNA, the CDR3 is TGCGCCAGCAGCCAAGAGGACAGGGGGCAAATCAACACTGAAGCTTTCTTT. The chain joins TRBV4-3 to TRBJ1-1, with 11 nucleotides matching TRBD1. The germline gives CDR1 LGHNA, CDR2 YSLEER. V was clipped by 0 bases and J by 2 bases; unmatched bases: 5. This CDR3 is 17 amino acids long.

The rearrangement links TRBV11-3 to TRBJ2-5; 9 nucleotides align to TRBD1. CDR3 length: 13 amino acids. Trimming at V came to 5 bases and at J to 10 bases, leaving 8 bases not matched to a gene. Germline V CDR1 and CDR2: SGHNT, YENEEA. The chain's CDR3 is CASSPRTGAHQYF. As DNA, the CDR3 is TGTGCCAGCAGCCCTCGGACAGGGGCCCACCAGTACTTC.